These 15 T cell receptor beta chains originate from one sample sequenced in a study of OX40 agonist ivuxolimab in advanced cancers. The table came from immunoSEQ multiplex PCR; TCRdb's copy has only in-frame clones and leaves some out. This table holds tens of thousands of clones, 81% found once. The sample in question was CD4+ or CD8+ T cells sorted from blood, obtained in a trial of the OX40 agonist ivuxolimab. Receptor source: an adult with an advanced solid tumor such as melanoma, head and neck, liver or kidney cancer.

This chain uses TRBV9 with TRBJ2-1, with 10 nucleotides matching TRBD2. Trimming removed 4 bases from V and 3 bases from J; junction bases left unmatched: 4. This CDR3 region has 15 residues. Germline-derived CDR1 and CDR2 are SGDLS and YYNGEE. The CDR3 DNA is TGTGCCAGCAGCCTAGCGGGAGATAGCTACAATGAGCAGTTCTTC. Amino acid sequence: CASSLAGDSYNEQFF.

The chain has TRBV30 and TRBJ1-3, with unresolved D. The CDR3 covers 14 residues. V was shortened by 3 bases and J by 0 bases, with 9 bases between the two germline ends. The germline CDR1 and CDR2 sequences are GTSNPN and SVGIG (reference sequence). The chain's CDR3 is CAWRRTDSGNTIYF. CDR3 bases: TGTGCCTGGAGGAGGACTGACTCTGGAAACACCATATATTTT. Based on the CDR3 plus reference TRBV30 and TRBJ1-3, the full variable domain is SQTIHQWPATLVQPVGSPLSLECTVEGTSNPNLYWYRQAAGRGLQLLFYSVGIGQISSEVPQNLSASRPQDRQFILSSKKLLLSDSGFYLCAWRRTDSGNTIYFGEGSWLTVV.

This CDR3 reads CASNSGQSSYEQYF. As DNA, the CDR3 is TGTGCCAGCAATTCGGGACAGAGCTCCTACGAGCAGTACTTC. The chain carries TRBV6-1 and TRBJ2-7; 7 bases line up with TRBD1. V gave up 7 bases and J gave up 0 bases; unmatched junction bases: 6. Germline-derived CDR1 and CDR2 are MNHNS and SASEGT. CDR3 length: 14 residues.

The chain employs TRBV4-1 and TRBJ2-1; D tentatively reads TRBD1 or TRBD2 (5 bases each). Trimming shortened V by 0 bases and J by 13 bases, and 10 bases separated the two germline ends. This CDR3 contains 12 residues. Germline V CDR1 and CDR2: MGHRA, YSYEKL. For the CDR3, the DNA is TGCGCCAGCAGCCAAGAGGGGGTGGTCCAGTTCTTC. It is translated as CASSQEGVVQFF.

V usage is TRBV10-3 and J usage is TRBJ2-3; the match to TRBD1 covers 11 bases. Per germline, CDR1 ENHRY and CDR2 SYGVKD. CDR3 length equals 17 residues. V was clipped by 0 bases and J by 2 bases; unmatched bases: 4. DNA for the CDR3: TGTGCCATCAGTGAGTCGGGACAGGGGGGTATCACAGATACGCAGTATTTT. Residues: CAISESGQGGITDTQYF.

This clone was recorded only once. The CDR3 DNA reads as TGTGCCAGTAGTACACGGGGCTTCTGGAGCTCCTACAATGAGCAGTTCTTC. Its translation: CASSTRGFWSSYNEQFF. V and J are TRBV19 and TRBJ2-1, with D perhaps being TRBD1 or TRBD2 (5 bases each). This CDR3 region has 17 residues. The V gene's germline CDR1 is LNHDA and CDR2 SQIVND (reference sequence). Trimming left V 4 bases short and J 0 bases short, with 16 bases between.

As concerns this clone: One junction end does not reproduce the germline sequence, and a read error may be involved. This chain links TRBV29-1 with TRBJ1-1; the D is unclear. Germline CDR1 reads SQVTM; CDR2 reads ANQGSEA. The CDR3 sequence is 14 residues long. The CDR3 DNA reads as TGCAGCGTTGAGGCAGACCTAATGAACTCTGAAGCTTTCTTT. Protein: CSVEADLMNSEAFF.

The CDR3 DNA is TGTGCCAGCAGCCCCTTTCTAGGGACACCAAAAGGGGGCTATGGCTACACCTTC. This translates into CASSPFLGTPKGGYGYTF. The chain couples TRBV7-9 to TRBJ1-2, with D perhaps matching TRBD1 (6 bases). This CDR3 spans 18 amino acids. CDR1 is SEHNR and CDR2 is FQNEAQ in the germline V gene (reference sequence). The V end lost 5 bases, the J end lost 4 bases, and 26 bases lay between the germline ends. The full variable domain, completed using reference TRBV7-9 and TRBJ1-2, is DTGVSQNPRHKITKRGQNVTFRCDPISEHNRLYWYRQTLGQGPEFLTYFQNEAQLEKSRLLSDRFSAERPKGSFSTLEIQRTEQGDSAMYLCASSPFLGTPKGGYGYTFGSGTRLTVV.

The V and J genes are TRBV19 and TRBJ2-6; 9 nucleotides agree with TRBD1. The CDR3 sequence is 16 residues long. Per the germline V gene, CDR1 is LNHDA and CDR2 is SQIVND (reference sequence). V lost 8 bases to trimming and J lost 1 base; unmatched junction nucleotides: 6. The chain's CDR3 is CASRDRVRSGANVLTF. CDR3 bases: TGTGCCAGTCGGGACAGGGTAAGATCTGGGGCCAACGTCCTGACTTTC.

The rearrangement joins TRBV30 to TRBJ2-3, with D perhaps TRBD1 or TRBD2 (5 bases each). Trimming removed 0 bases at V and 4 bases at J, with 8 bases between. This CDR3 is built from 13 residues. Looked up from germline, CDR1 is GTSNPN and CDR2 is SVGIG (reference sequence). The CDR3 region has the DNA TGTGCCTGGAGTGTGAGGGGACCAGATACGCAGTATTTT. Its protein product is CAWSVRGPDTQYF.

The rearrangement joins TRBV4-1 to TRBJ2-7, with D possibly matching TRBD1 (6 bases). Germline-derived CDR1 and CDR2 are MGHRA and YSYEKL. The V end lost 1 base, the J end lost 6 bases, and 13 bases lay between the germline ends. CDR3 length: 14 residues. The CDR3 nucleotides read TGCGCCAGCAGCCAAGCGGGCCGGACAGTCGAGCAGTACTTC. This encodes CASSQAGRTVEQYF.

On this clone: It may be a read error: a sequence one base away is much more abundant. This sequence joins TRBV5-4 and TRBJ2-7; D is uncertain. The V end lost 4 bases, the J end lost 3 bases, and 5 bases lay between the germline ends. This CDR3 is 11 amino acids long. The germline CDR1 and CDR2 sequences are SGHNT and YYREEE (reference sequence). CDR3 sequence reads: CASSLNYEQYF. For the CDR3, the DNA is TGTGCCAGCAGCCTAAACTACGAGCAGTACTTC.

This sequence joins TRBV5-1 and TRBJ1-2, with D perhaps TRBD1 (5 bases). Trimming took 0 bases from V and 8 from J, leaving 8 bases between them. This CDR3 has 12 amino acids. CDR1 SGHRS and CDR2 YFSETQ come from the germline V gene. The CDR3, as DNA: TGCGCCAGCAGCTTGGAGGACAAAGGCTACACCTTC. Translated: CASSLEDKGYTF.

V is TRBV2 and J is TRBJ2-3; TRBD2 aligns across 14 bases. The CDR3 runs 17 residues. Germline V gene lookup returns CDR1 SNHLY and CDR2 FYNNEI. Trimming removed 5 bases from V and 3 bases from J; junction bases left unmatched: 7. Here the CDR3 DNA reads TGTGCCAGCAGTCTGACTAGCGGGGGGGCTGGAACAGATACGCAGTATTTT. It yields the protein CASSLTSGGAGTDTQYF.

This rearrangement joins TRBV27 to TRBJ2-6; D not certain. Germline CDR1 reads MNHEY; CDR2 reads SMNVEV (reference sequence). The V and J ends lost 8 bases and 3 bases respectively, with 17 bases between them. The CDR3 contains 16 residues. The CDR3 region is CASSLGRALGANVLTF. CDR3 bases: TGTGCCAGCTCCTTGGGAAGAGCCCTTGGGGCCAACGTCCTGACTTTC.